This TCR beta chain was sequenced for a study of shared T cell receptors in the human thymus. Sequencing was performed with immunoSEQ multiplex PCR; in TCRdb, only in-frame clones are kept and a portion is missing. The sample carries about 380,000 clones, just under 95% recorded once. CDR1 and CDR2 (germline): MNHEY, SMNVEV (reference sequence). The V and J ends lost 4 bases and 8 bases, in that order; junction bases with no gene match: 9. The CDR3 sequence is 15 residues long. Sample: thymocytes. V and J are TRBV27 and TRBJ2-1; 9 nucleotides align to TRBD2. The sequence was obtained from a human donor. The CDR3 loop is CASSSPQREVDEQFF. The CDR3 DNA reads as TGTGCCAGCAGTTCCCCACAGCGGGAGGTCGATGAGCAGTTCTTC.